The 14 T cell receptor beta chains below were found in one sample sequenced in a study of a mutant IDH1 vaccine in newly diagnosed glioma. Clones were read by immunoSEQ multiplex PCR, and TCRdb kept only the in-frame ones, dropping some. This table has approximately 16,000 clones, 95% to 96% appearing once. Time point here: baseline, week 1 (first vaccination visit). Specified treatment: pre-vaccination baseline after standard-of-care therapy. Sequenced material: peripheral blood mononuclear cells (PBMCs), taken from a glioma patient treated with radiotherapy, temozolomide or both. The source of these receptors is a woman aged 18-29 years with glioma. Some clones in this sample may be carry-over from other donors' samples.

The chain has TRBV7-2 and TRBJ1-1, with D unclear. Trimming removed 4 bases at V and 4 bases at J, with 13 bases between. Germline V gene sequence: CDR1 SGHTA, CDR2 FQGNSA. CDR3 size: 14 residues. Written as DNA, the CDR3 is TGTGCCAGCAGCTCCCAACCCCGGGGCACTGAAGCTTTCTTT. Translated: CASSSQPRGTEAFF.

V is TRBV5-6 and J is TRBJ2-5, with TRBD1 as a possible D gene (6 bases). V shed 4 bases and J shed 5 bases, with 18 bases lying between them. Looked up from germline, CDR1 is SGHDT and CDR2 is YYEEEE. The CDR3 covers 15 residues. CDR3 loop: CASSQWGHPAETQYF. In DNA, the CDR3 is TGTGCCAGCAGCCAATGGGGACATCCTGCGGAGACCCAGTACTTC.

This chain connects TRBV6-6 to TRBJ1-1, with 8 bases fitting TRBD1. There are 13 residues in the CDR3. The germline CDR1 and CDR2 sequences are MNHNY and SVGAGI (reference sequence). J gave up 4 bases and V 7 bases, and 5 bases lay outside the gene matches. CDR3 nucleotides: TGTGCCAGCACCAGGACAGGGCGCACTGAAGCTTTCTTT. Protein product: CASTRTGRTEAFF.

The rearrangement links TRBV10-3 to TRBJ2-3; maybe TRBD1 (6 bases). The CDR3 runs 14 residues. V was clipped by 6 bases and J by 2 bases, with 12 bases between them. Germline V gene data show CDR1 as ENHRY and CDR2 as SYGVKD. The CDR3: CAISRDISTDTQYF. Here the CDR3 DNA reads TGTGCCATCAGCCGGGACATATCCACAGATACGCAGTATTTT.

By sample fraction, this clone is medium-sized. This sequence joins TRBV30 and TRBJ1-3; 7 bases map to TRBD1. The CDR3 consists of 16 residues. Trimming removed 0 bases from V and 2 bases from J; junction bases left unmatched: 7. Per the germline V gene, CDR1 is GTSNPN and CDR2 is SVGIG (reference sequence). In DNA form, the CDR3 reads TGTGCCTGGAGTGTCGAAGGGACAGCCCCTGGAAACACCATATATTTT. Protein: CAWSVEGTAPGNTIYF.

This chain connects TRBV28 to TRBJ2-7; TRBD1 or TRBD2 may be the D gene (5 bases each). Germline loops: CDR1 MDHEN, CDR2 SYDVKM. V was cut by 2 bases and J by 1 base, with 6 bases left in between. The CDR3 consists of 13 residues. The CDR3 bases are TGTGCCAGCAGTTTAGGGGGTTCCTACGAGCAGTACTTC. Translation: CASSLGGSYEQYF.

For the CDR3, the DNA is TGCACCAGCAGGTGCCGGTGTTTGTGCACAAGGGCCAACGTCCTGACTTTC. It specifies CTSRCRCLCTRANVLTF. The V call is TRBV1, the J call TRBJ2-6. TRBV1 is labeled a pseudogene. The CDR3 spans 17 residues.

About this clone: A read error may produce the germline difference seen at one junction end. The genes are TRBV5-6 and TRBJ2-3; D remains ambiguous. Germline V gene sequence: CDR1 SGHDT, CDR2 YYEEEE. The CDR3 has 13 amino acids. CDR3 DNA: TGTGCCAGCAGCTTGGTGGAGTCGATCCCCGAATCTTTT. Residues: CASSLVESIPESF.

The genes are TRBV19 and TRBJ2-1, with D perhaps matching TRBD2 (5 bases). Germline CDR1 and CDR2: LNHDA and SQIVND (reference sequence). V was clipped by 7 bases and J by 2 bases, with 12 bases between them. The CDR3 totals 14 residues. The DNA of the CDR3 is TGTGCCAGTAATGGGGAGCTGACCTACAATGAGCAGTTCTTC. The encoded protein is CASNGELTYNEQFF.

The V and J genes are TRBV14 and TRBJ2-7; 9 positions agree with TRBD2. Germline V gives CDR1 SGHDN, CDR2 FVKESK. J was trimmed by 0 bases and V by 0 bases; bases with no gene match: 9. The CDR3 has 18 residues. CDR3 in amino acids: CASSQEPYSGSISYEQYF. The CDR3, as DNA: TGTGCCAGCAGCCAAGAACCATATAGCGGGAGTATCTCCTACGAGCAGTACTTC.

The rearrangement uses TRBV5-8 and TRBJ2-5, with TRBD1 as a possible D gene (5 bases). This CDR3 has 13 residues. The V end lost 0 bases, the J end lost 7 bases, and 10 bases lay between the germline ends. Looked up from germline, CDR1 is SGHTS and CDR2 is YDEGEE. CDR3: CASSLEGVGTQYF. CDR3 bases: TGTGCCAGCAGCTTGGAAGGGGTAGGGACCCAGTACTTC.

This rearrangement joins TRBV4-1 to TRBJ2-7; no clear D. CDR1 is MGHRA, CDR2 YSYEKL, per germline. The CDR3 consists of 13 residues. V was trimmed by 4 bases and J by 5 bases, leaving 12 bases between them. The CDR3 here is CASSPARWDEQYF. DNA for the CDR3: TGCGCCAGCAGCCCCGCGAGGTGGGACGAGCAGTACTTC.

This rearrangement joins TRBV5-4 to TRBJ1-4; a weak D match, TRBD1 (6 bases). The germline V and J ends were trimmed by 1 base and 4 bases, with 14 bases remaining between them. Germline V gives CDR1 SGHNT, CDR2 YYREEE (reference sequence). The CDR3 runs 16 residues. CDR3 coding DNA: TGTGCCAGCAGCTTGTACAGGGACGGAGGTAATGAAAAACTGTTTTTT. It is translated as CASSLYRDGGNEKLFF.

CDR3 protein: CASSLGLQLIQPQHF. In nucleotides, the CDR3 is TGTGCCAGCAGTCTCGGCCTACAGTTAATTCAGCCCCAGCATTTT. The V gene is TRBV7-8, the J gene TRBJ1-5; D gene unclear. Between the trimmed V and J ends, which lost 6 bases and 6 bases, there was a span of 18 bases. The germline V gene has CDR1 SGHVS and CDR2 FQNEAQ. CDR3 length: 15 residues. Using reference TRBV7-8 and TRBJ1-5 for the parts outside the CDR3, the full variable domain is GAGVSQSPRYKVAKRGQDVALRCDPISGHVSLFWYQQALGQGPEFLTYFQNEAQLDKSGLPSDRFFAERPEGSVSTLKIQRTQQEDSAVYLCASSLGLQLIQPQHFGDGTRLSIL.